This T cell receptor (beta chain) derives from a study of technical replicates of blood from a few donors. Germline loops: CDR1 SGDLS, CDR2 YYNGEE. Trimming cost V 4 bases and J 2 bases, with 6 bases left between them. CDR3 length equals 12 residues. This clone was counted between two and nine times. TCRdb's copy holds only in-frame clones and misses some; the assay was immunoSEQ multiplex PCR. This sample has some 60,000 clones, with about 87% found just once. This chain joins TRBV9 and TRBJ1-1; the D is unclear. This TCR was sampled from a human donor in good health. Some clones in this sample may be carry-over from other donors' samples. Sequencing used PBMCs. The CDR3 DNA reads TGTGCCAGCAGCCCATCCAACACTGAAGCTTTCTTT. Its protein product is CASSPSNTEAFF.